Listed here is a single TCR beta chain. Its antigen is not identified. Sequencing used immunoSEQ multiplex PCR; TCRdb keeps in-frame clones, though not all of them. The table lists some 370,000 clones, roughly four fifths of them singletons, with 7.4% in the top ten. The sample comes from a study of Ad26.COV2.S vaccination and SARS-CoV-2 variants. Looking at the study overall: Intramuscular Ad26.COV2.S at 5x10^10 or 1x10^11 viral particles. Findings and caveats of the study: Greater spike-specific TCR breadth was seen in vaccine recipients than in placebo recipients.

As for treatment: some 20 received Ad26.COV2.S at low or high dose, single or two shots; 5 received placebo; per-sample allocation not given. Sampling took place 63 days after the first vaccine or placebo injection. Ad26 vector vaccine expressed Wuhan-strain SARS-CoV-2 spike. V shed 3 bases and J shed 5 bases, with 12 bases lying between them. CDR3 length: 14 amino acids. CDR1 is SGHNT and CDR2 is YYREEE in the germline V gene (reference sequence). The chain has TRBV5-4 and TRBJ2-1, with a weak D call TRBD2 (6 bases). The origin of this receptor is a person aged 18 to 59 who received the Ad26.COV2.S COVID-19 vaccine or a placebo. Sequencing used peripheral blood, obtained in a trial of Ad26.COV2.S vaccine versus placebo. CDR3 loop: CASSYTGLDNEQFF. The CDR3 coding sequence is TGTGCCAGCAGCTATACGGGACTCGACAATGAGCAGTTCTTC.